This T cell receptor beta chain was obtained from a study of T cell responses to AZD1222 COVID-19 vaccine. The study's findings and limits: Targeting of unmutated variant regions was reportedly seen in nearly half of spike-specific TCRs.

This clone was observed a few times. Its antigen is as yet unknown. Only in-frame clones appear in the TCRdb table, and some are missing; sequencing was by immunoSEQ multiplex PCR. The sample has 45,000 to 70,000 clones; around 89% are singletons. The starting material was peripheral blood, obtained 28 days after the second AZD1222 dose. The receptor's source is an adult who received the AZD1222 COVID-19 vaccine.

This CDR3 is CASRTTWRGAYEQYF. The CDR3 nucleotides read TGTGCCAGCAGGACGACATGGCGTGGAGCCTACGAGCAGTACTTC. The chain recombines TRBV28 with TRBJ2-7; no reliable D call. V lost 6 bases and J 2 bases, leaving 17 bases between the germline ends. The germline V gene has CDR1 MDHEN and CDR2 SYDVKM. The CDR3 runs to 15 residues.